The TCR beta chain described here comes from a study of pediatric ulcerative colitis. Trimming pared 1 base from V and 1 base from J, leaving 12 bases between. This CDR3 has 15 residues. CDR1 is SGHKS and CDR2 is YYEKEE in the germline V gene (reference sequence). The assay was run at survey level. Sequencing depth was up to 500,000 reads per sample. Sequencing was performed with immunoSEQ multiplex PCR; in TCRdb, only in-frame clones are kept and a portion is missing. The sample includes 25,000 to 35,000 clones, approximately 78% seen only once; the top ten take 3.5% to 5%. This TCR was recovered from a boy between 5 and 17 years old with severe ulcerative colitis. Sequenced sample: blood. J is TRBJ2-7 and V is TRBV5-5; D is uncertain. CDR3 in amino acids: CASSLWQSGSYEQYF. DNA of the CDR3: TGTGCCAGCAGCTTGTGGCAAAGTGGGTCCTACGAGCAGTACTTC.